This T cell receptor (beta chain) was profiled in a study of blood T cells in healthy people across ages. CDR3 length: 13 residues. The V gene's germline CDR1 is SQVTM and CDR2 ANQGSEA. This clonotype was picked up a small number of times. Germline is not matched at one junction end, which may reflect a read error. For the second PCR, which ran for about 6 to 12 cycles, a sample-barcoded 5' primer and a J-beta primer mix were used. TCRdb independently ran MiXCR on the 5' RACE reads; one entry per CDR3 protein. The sample has roughly 1 million distinct CDR3 sequences; 20% to 25% are singletons. The sample also formed part of further work on T cells of mothers and their children. Turning to that study: Three healthy Caucasian mothers and their six children were the donors.

The rearrangement uses TRBV29-1 and TRBJ2-7; D remains unclear. The sample taken for sequencing was blood. The TCR comes from a girl aged 2-9 years in good health. The CDR3 bases are TGCAGCGTTGAATTCCAAAGTAATTTGATGGTCGGATTC. Translating it yields CSVEFQSNLMVGF.